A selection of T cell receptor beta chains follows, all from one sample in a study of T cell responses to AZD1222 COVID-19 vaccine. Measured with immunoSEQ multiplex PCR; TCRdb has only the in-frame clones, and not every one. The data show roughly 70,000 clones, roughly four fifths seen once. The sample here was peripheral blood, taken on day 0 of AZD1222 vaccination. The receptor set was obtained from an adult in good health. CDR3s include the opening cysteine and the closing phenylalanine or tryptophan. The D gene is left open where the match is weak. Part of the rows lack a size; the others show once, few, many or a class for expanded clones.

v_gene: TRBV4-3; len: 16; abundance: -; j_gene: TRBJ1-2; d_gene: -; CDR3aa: CASSQDGQEAVYGYTF; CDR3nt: TGCGCCAGCAGCCAAGATGGACAAGAAGCCGTCTATGGCTACACCTTC
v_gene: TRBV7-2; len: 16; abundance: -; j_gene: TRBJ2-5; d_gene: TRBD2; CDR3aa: CASSPSSGGAPETQYF; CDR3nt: TGTGCCAGCAGCCCGTCTAGCGGGGGGGCCCCGGAGACCCAGTACTTC
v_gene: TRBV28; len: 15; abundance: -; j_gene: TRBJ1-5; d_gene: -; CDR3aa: CATLGSQTRNQPQHF; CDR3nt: TGTGCCACCCTAGGCAGCCAGACAAGGAATCAGCCCCAGCATTTT
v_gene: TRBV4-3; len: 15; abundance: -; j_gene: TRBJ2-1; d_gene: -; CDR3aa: CASSQDKGQNNEQFF; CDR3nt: TGCGCCAGCAGCCAAGATAAAGGACAAAACAATGAGCAGTTCTTC
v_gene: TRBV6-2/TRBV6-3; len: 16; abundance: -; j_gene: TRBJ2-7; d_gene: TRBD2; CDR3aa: CASSYVAGGFSYEQYF; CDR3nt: TGTGCCAGCAGTTATGTAGCGGGGGGTTTCTCCTACGAGCAGTACTTC
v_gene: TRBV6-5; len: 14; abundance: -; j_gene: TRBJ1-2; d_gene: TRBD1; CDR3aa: CASSYSRQGGGYTF; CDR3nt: TGTGCCAGCAGTTACTCGAGGCAGGGGGGTGGCTACACCTTC
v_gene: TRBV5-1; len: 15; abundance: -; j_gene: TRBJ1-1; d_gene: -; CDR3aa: CASSSALEGSTEAFF; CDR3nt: TGCGCCAGCAGCTCCGCATTGGAGGGGAGCACTGAAGCTTTCTTT
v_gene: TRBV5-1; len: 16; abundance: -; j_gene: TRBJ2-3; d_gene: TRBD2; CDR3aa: CASSLDSGGITDTQYF; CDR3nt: TGCGCCAGCAGCTTGGATAGCGGGGGGATCACAGATACGCAGTATTTT
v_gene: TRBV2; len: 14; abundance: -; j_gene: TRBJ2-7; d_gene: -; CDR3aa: CASSEGWRDLEQYF; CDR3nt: TGTGCCAGCAGTGAAGGGTGGAGGGACCTCGAGCAGTACTTC
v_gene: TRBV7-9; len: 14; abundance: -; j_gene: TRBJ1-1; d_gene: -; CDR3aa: CASSFDPMNTEAFF; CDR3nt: TGTGCCAGCAGCTTTGATCCGATGAACACTGAAGCTTTCTTT
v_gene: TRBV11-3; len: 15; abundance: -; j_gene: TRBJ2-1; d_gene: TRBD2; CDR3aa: CASTLAGVSYNEQFF; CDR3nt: TGTGCCAGCACCTTAGCGGGTGTCTCCTACAATGAGCAGTTCTTC
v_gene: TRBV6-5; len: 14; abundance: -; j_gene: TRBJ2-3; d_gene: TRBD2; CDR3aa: CAVFVSGGTDTQYF; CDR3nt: TGTGCCGTCTTCGTTAGCGGGGGTACAGATACGCAGTATTTT
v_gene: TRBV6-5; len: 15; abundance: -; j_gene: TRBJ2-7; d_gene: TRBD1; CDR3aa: CASSYPTGSSYEQYF; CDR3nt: TGTGCCAGCAGTTACCCGACAGGGAGCTCCTACGAGCAGTACTTC
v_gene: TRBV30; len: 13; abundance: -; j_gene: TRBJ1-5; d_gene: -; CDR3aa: CAWSPSENQPQHF; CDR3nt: TGTGCCTGGAGTCCCAGCGAAAATCAGCCCCAGCATTTT
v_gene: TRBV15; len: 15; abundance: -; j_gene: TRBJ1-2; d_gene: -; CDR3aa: CATSRDEEGTLGYTF; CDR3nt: TGTGCCACCAGCAGAGATGAGGAGGGGACACTAGGCTACACCTTC
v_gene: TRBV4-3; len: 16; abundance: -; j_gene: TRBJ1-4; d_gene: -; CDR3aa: CASSQGPRGTNEKLFF; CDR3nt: TGCGCCAGCAGCCAAGGACCACGAGGGACTAATGAAAAACTGTTTTTT
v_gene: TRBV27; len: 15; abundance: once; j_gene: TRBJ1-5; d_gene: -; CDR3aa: CASSRGSSSNQPQHF; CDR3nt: TGTGCCAGCAGCCGCGGGAGTTCAAGCAATCAGCCCCAGCATTTT
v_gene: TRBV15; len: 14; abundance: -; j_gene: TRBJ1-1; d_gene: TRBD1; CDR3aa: CATSRASGGTEAFF; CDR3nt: TGTGCCACCAGCAGAGCATCAGGGGGCACTGAAGCTTTCTTT
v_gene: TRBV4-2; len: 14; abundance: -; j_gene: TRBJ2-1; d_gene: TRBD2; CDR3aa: CASSQEWTSNEQFF; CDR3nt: TGTGCCAGCAGCCAAGAGTGGACTAGTAATGAGCAGTTCTTC
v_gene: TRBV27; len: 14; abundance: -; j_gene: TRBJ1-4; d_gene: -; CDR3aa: CASKTPLANEKLFF; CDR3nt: TGTGCCAGCAAGACCCCGCTGGCTAATGAAAAACTGTTTTTT
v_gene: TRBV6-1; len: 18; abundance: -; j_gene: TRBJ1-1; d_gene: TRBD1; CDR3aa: CASSVGGRGRVMNTEAFF; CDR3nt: TGTGCCAGCAGTGTAGGTGGCAGGGGGCGCGTGATGAACACTGAAGCTTTCTTT
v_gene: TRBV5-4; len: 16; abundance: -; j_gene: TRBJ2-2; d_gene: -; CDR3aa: CASSADAPRVGGELFF; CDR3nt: TGTGCCAGCAGCGCCGACGCCCCCCGGGTGGGCGGGGAGCTGTTTTTT
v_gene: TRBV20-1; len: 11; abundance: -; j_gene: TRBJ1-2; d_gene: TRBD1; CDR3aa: CSGDRARGYTF; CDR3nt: TGCAGTGGCGACAGGGCTAGAGGCTACACCTTC
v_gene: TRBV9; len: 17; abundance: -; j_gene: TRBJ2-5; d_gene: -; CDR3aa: CASSVEGGRAYQETQYF; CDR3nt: TGTGCCAGCAGCGTAGAGGGGGGCAGGGCCTACCAAGAGACCCAGTACTTC